This is a list of T cell receptor beta chains from one sample in a study of shared T cell receptors in the human thymus. Using immunoSEQ multiplex PCR, the repertoire was profiled, and TCRdb retains in-frame clones only, with some absent. The table shows about 380,000 clones, with approximately 95% occurring only once. Sample: thymocytes. The receptors derive from a human donor. CDR3s include the opening cysteine and the closing phenylalanine or tryptophan. The D gene is left open where the match is weak. Size is omitted from some rows. Given values are once, few, many or a class for expanded clones.

TRBV28	TRBJ1-4	.	TRBD1	CASRRQGANEGINEKLFF	TGTGCCAGCCGAAGACAGGGGGCTAATGAGGGGATTAATGAAAAACTGTTTTTT
TRBV2	TRBJ2-7	.	TRBD2	CASSGVSGHKSLYEQYF	TGTGCCAGCAGTGGGGTTAGCGGGCACAAATCCCTCTACGAGCAGTACTTC
TRBV6-6	TRBJ2-2	.	.	CASSYLVGANTGELFF	TGTGCCAGCAGTTACTTAGTTGGGGCGAACACCGGGGAGCTGTTTTTT
TRBV12-5	TRBJ1-2	.	.	CASGFHGSYTF	TGTGCTAGTGGTTTCCACGGAAGCTACACCTTC
TRBV21-1	TRBJ2-3	.	.	CARILAGRTDTQYF	TGTGCCAGGATTCTAGCGGGCCGCACAGATACGCAGTATTTT
TRBV20-1	TRBJ1-1	.	.	CSPKTEAFF	TGCAGCCCTAAAACTGAAGCTTTCTTT
TRBV14	TRBJ2-2	.	.	CASSLRWGYTGELFF	TGTGCCAGCAGCCTTAGGTGGGGGTACACCGGGGAGCTGTTTTTT
TRBV7-2	TRBJ2-3	.	TRBD2	CASRPDSGRRPDTQYF	TGTGCCAGCAGACCTGATAGCGGGAGGCGGCCAGATACGCAGTATTTT
TRBV6-6	TRBJ2-2	.	.	CASRPLQGMDTGELFF	TGTGCCAGCAGACCGCTACAGGGAATGGACACCGGGGAGCTGTTTTTT
TRBV10-2	TRBJ2-7	.	.	CASSESSGSTYEQYF	TGCGCCAGCAGTGAGTCTAGCGGATCCACCTACGAGCAGTACTTC
TRBV9	TRBJ2-1	.	.	CASSASYQGEESYNEQFF	TGTGCCAGCAGCGCCTCCTACCAGGGAGAGGAGTCCTACAATGAGCAGTTCTTC
TRBV9	TRBJ1-2	.	.	CASSVAIGGPGYGYTF	TGTGCCAGCAGCGTAGCTATTGGGGGGCCAGGCTATGGCTACACCTTC
TRBV27	TRBJ1-1	.	TRBD1	CASSSGGRNTEAFF	TGTGCCAGCAGCTCAGGGGGCAGGAACACTGAAGCTTTCTTT
TRBV27	TRBJ2-7	.	TRBD1	CASRLTKGQGALEQYF	TGTGCCAGCAGATTGACGAAGGGACAGGGGGCGTTGGAGCAGTACTTC
TRBV7-3	TRBJ1-1	once	.	CASSLKDGEAFF	TGTGCCAGCAGCTTAAAGGACGGTGAAGCTTTCTTT
TRBV7-2	TRBJ2-1	.	TRBD2	CASSHRPGLAGGEQFF	TGTGCCAGCAGCCATAGACCGGGACTAGCGGGGGGGGAGCAGTTCTTC
TRBV7-9	TRBJ2-4	.	.	CASSLVAVAKNIQYF	TGTGCCAGCAGCTTAGTGGCGGTAGCCAAAAACATTCAGTACTTC
TRBV7-8	TRBJ2-4	.	.	CASSTPGTHKDKNIQYF	TGTGCCAGCAGCACTCCCGGGACACATAAAGATAAAAACATTCAGTACTTC
TRBV9	TRBJ2-1	once	TRBD2	CASSVGGGSALDEQFF	TGTGCCAGCAGCGTAGGGGGAGGGAGTGCGCTCGATGAGCAGTTCTTC
TRBV27	TRBJ1-6	few	.	CASTQGCSPLHF	TGTGCCAGCACCCAGGGCTGTTCACCCCTCCACTTT
TRBV19	TRBJ2-1	.	.	CASSLWRSSDEQFF	TGTGCCAGCTCCCTCTGGCGGAGCAGCGATGAGCAGTTCTTC
TRBV18	TRBJ2-1	.	.	CASSPDNEQFF	TGTGCCAGCTCACCCGACAATGAGCAGTTCTTC